The 29 T cell receptor beta chains presented below share a single source sample, sequenced in a study of shared clonotypes between healthy human individuals. Generated by immunoSEQ multiplex PCR, the TCRdb table keeps only in-frame clones and is missing some. The table includes some 2,100,000 clones, 90% to 95% detected once. As defined, naive CD8 cells were CD45RO-negative and positively selected for CCR7, with terminally differentiated effector memory CD45RA+ cells excluded. Sequenced: naive CD8+ T cells from PBMCs. These TCRs come from a man aged 18 to 30 in good health. Some clones in this sample may be carry-over from other donors' samples.

V and J are TRBV18 and TRBJ2-1; D is perhaps TRBD1 or TRBD2 (5 bases each). Germline V gene data show CDR1 as KGHSH and CDR2 as LQKENI. CDR3 length: 15 amino acids. The V and J ends lost 4 bases and 6 bases respectively, with 16 bases between them. The CDR3 nucleotides are TGTGCCAGCTCACTCCCATTGCTCGGGGCCAATGAGCAGTTCTTC. Its protein is CASSLPLLGANEQFF.

This clone was detected only once. This chain joins TRBV28 and TRBJ2-2; D assignment may be TRBD1 or TRBD2 (5 bases each). In germline, CDR1 is MDHEN, CDR2 SYDVKM. The CDR3 covers 14 residues. V shed 6 bases and J shed 3 bases, with 11 bases lying between them. The CDR3 reads CASSNGAYTGELFF. In DNA form, the CDR3 reads TGTGCCAGCAGCAACGGGGCTTACACCGGGGAGCTGTTTTTT.

This chain links TRBV4-2 with TRBJ1-3, with D possibly matching TRBD1 (6 bases). The germline V gene encodes CDR1 LGHNA and CDR2 YNFKEQ. The V end lost 1 base, the J end lost 3 bases, and 13 bases lay between the germline ends. This CDR3 spans 16 amino acids. The CDR3 loop is CASSQVPGAFGNTIYF. DNA for the CDR3: TGTGCCAGCAGCCAAGTTCCGGGGGCCTTTGGAAACACCATATATTTT.

The CDR3 nucleotides are TGTGCCAGCAGTTCCATCATAGCGGGAGGGTTCTACGAGCAGTACTTC. It yields the protein CASSSIIAGGFYEQYF. The chain links TRBV28 to TRBJ2-7; 11 bases are shared with TRBD2. Germline CDR1 MDHEN, CDR2 SYDVKM. The CDR3 extends over 16 amino acids. V lost 4 bases and J lost 3; bases outside the gene matches: 8.

The chain employs TRBV6-1 and TRBJ2-7, with D perhaps matching TRBD1 or TRBD2 (5 bases each). This CDR3 spans 13 amino acids. Trimming removed 6 bases from V and 4 bases from J, with 13 bases in between. Germline-derived CDR1 and CDR2 are MNHNS and SASEGT. The CDR3 reads CASSSVGGYEQYF. CDR3 coding DNA: TGTGCCAGCAGCTCCGTTGGGGGATACGAGCAGTACTTC.

The chain is built from TRBV7-8 and TRBJ1-1; a weak D match, TRBD1 (6 bases). Trimming pared 0 bases from V and 5 bases from J, leaving 13 bases between. The CDR3 totals 15 residues. Germline V gene lookup returns CDR1 SGHVS and CDR2 FQNEAQ. CDR3 residues: CASSLAPGASTEAFF. DNA of the CDR3: TGTGCCAGCAGCTTAGCTCCGGGGGCAAGTACTGAAGCTTTCTTT.

The chain employs TRBV9 and TRBJ2-1; possibly TRBD2 for D (6 bases). This CDR3 is 15 amino acids long. Germline V lookup: CDR1 SGDLS, CDR2 YYNGEE. The V end lost 3 bases, the J end lost 7 bases, and 17 bases lay between the germline ends. The CDR3 region has the DNA TGTGCCAGCAGCGCTTTTGCGGGACCTGGGAATGAGCAGTTCTTC. Its translation: CASSAFAGPGNEQFF. The full variable domain, in which reference TRBV9 and TRBJ2-1 provide the parts outside the CDR3, is DSGVTQTPKHLITATGQRVTLRCSPRSGDLSVYWYQQSLDQGLQFLIQYYNGEERAKGNILERFSAQQFPDLHSELNLSSLELGDSALYFCASSAFAGPGNEQFFGPGTRLTVL.

This chain links TRBV7-9 with TRBJ2-1, with D possibly matching TRBD2 (6 bases). Germline CDR1 reads SEHNR; CDR2 reads FQNEAQ (reference sequence). The germline V and J ends were trimmed by 1 base and 7 bases, with 17 bases remaining between them. This CDR3 has 16 amino acids. Here the CDR3 reads CASSLGTPGLDNEQFF. The CDR3 nucleotides are TGTGCCAGCAGCTTAGGTACACCGGGACTTGATAATGAGCAGTTCTTC.

The rearrangement joins TRBV7-9 to TRBJ1-3; D call uncertain. In germline, CDR1 is SEHNR, CDR2 FQNEAQ (reference sequence). The CDR3 consists of 15 residues. Trimming stripped 5 bases from V and 0 bases from J, with 11 bases between. CDR3 sequence (DNA): TGTGCCAGCAGCCTCTCCCCAGGCTCTGGAAACACCATATATTTT. Residues: CASSLSPGSGNTIYF.

The chain is built from TRBV7-9 and TRBJ2-1; no reliable D call. Germline V lookup: CDR1 SEHNR, CDR2 FQNEAQ (reference sequence). The CDR3 extends over 10 amino acids. Trimming pared 6 bases from V and 9 bases from J, leaving 6 bases between. CDR3 region: CASRGREQFF. DNA of the CDR3: TGTGCCAGCAGAGGACGTGAGCAGTTCTTC.

DNA of the CDR3: TGTGCTAGTGGCGGACAGGGCCCTGGCTACACCTTC. Translating gives CASGGQGPGYTF. The chain links TRBV12-5 to TRBJ1-2; TRBD1 matches 8 bases. Trimming at V came to 6 bases and at J to 7 bases, leaving 4 bases not matched to a gene. There are 12 residues in the CDR3. Per the germline V gene, CDR1 is LGHNT and CDR2 is FRNRAP.

The chain uses TRBV7-9 and TRBJ2-7; 7 nucleotides align to TRBD1. Looked up from germline, CDR1 is SEHNR and CDR2 is FQNEAQ (reference sequence). There are 14 residues in the CDR3. V gave up 6 bases and J gave up 6 bases; unmatched junction bases: 11. CDR3 sequence (DNA): TGTGCCAGCAGTAAACCGGGGACAGCCGGCGAGCAGTACTTC. Translating gives CASSKPGTAGEQYF.

The rearrangement joins TRBV2 to TRBJ1-1; 8 nucleotides match TRBD1. V was pared by 4 bases and J by 6 bases, with 4 bases of the junction left unmatched. The CDR3 is 13 amino acids. The germline V gene has CDR1 SNHLY and CDR2 FYNNEI. The CDR3 sequence: CASSAGGRSEAFF. The CDR3 DNA reads as TGTGCCAGCAGTGCAGGGGGCAGGTCTGAAGCTTTCTTT. The variable domain in full, with the rest retrieved from reference TRBV2 and TRBJ1-1, is EPEVTQTPSHQVTQMGQEVILRCVPISNHLYFYWYRQILGQKVEFLVSFYNNEISEKSEIFDDQFSVERPDGSNFTLKIRSTKLEDSAMYFCASSAGGRSEAFFGQGTRLTVV.

The chain combines TRBV6-1 with TRBJ1-2; D is undetermined. V dropped 6 bases and J dropped 4 bases, with 18 bases sitting between them. The CDR3 is 15 amino acids. Germline loops: CDR1 MNHNS, CDR2 SASEGT. The chain's CDR3 is CASSPQGLVFYGYTF. CDR3 coding DNA: TGTGCCAGCAGCCCTCAAGGTCTTGTGTTCTATGGCTACACCTTC.

The CDR3 region has the DNA TGTGCCAGCAGCTTGGACCTGTCTAGGAGCTACTATGGCTACACCTTC. It is translated as CASSLDLSRSYYGYTF. The chain is built from TRBV5-6 and TRBJ1-2; D is uncertain. V lost 0 bases and J 3 bases, leaving 15 bases between the germline ends. Germline V gene lookup returns CDR1 SGHDT and CDR2 YYEEEE. The CDR3 has 16 residues.

The chain has TRBV4-1 and TRBJ2-1, with TRBD2 identical over 10 bases. V was clipped by 2 bases and J by 4 bases; unmatched bases: 5. This CDR3 has 16 amino acids. CDR1 is MGHRA, CDR2 YSYEKL, per germline. CDR3 protein: CASSQHLAGAYNEQFF. For the CDR3, the DNA is TGCGCCAGCAGCCAACACCTAGCGGGAGCATACAATGAGCAGTTCTTC.

The chain joins TRBV5-6 to TRBJ2-2; D remains unclear. V was pared by 0 bases and J by 5 bases, with 5 bases between. The germline CDR1 and CDR2 sequences are SGHDT and YYEEEE. The CDR3 totals 13 residues. For the CDR3, the DNA is TGTGCCAGCAGCTTGGATCCGACCGGGGAGCTGTTTTTT. Translation gives CASSLDPTGELFF.

Turning to this clone: Other DNA variants within this sample encode the same CDR3. The chain links TRBV6-1 to TRBJ1-1; D possibly corresponds to TRBD1 (5 bases). This CDR3 is built from 12 residues. Germline V gene lookup returns CDR1 MNHNS and CDR2 SASEGT. V was cut by 6 bases and J by 2 bases, with 7 bases left in between. The CDR3 here is CASRGRNTEAFF. DNA for the CDR3: TGTGCCAGCAGGGGGCGTAACACTGAAGCTTTCTTT.

With regard to this clone: Other DNA variants within this sample encode the same CDR3. The chain joins TRBV7-9 to TRBJ1-2; a weak D match, TRBD1 (6 bases). The ends were cut back, 4 bases at V and 4 bases at J, with 10 bases in the middle. The CDR3 is 13 residues long. CDR1 is SEHNR, CDR2 FQNEAQ, per germline (reference sequence). The CDR3 loop is CASSSGGLYGYTF. CDR3 nucleotide sequence: TGTGCCAGCAGCTCCGGGGGGCTCTATGGCTACACCTTC. Filled out from reference TRBV7-9 and TRBJ1-2, the complete variable domain reads DTGVSQNPRHKITKRGQNVTFRCDPISEHNRLYWYRQTLGQGPEFLTYFQNEAQLEKSRLLSDRFSAERPKGSFSTLEIQRTEQGDSAMYLCASSSGGLYGYTFGSGTRLTVV.

V gene TRBV5-6 combines with J gene TRBJ2-7; D possibly corresponds to TRBD2 (6 bases). The V end was cut by 4 bases, the J end by 4 bases, with 18 bases between. CDR3 length: 15 amino acids. Germline CDR1 SGHDT, CDR2 YYEEEE. Here the CDR3 DNA reads TGTGCCAGCAGCCCACCGGGGACTCTTTATTACGAGCAGTACTTC. Protein product: CASSPPGTLYYEQYF.

This chain uses TRBV29-1 with TRBJ2-3; TRBD2 aligns across 11 bases. This CDR3 contains 17 residues. V lost 0 bases and J lost 0; bases outside the gene matches: 5. Germline V CDR1 and CDR2: SQVTM, ANQGSEA. The CDR3 protein is CSVEEGLAASSTDTQYF. CDR3 DNA sequence: TGCAGCGTTGAAGAGGGACTAGCGGCATCTAGCACAGATACGCAGTATTTT.

Only a few counts were recorded for this clone. The CDR3 region is CASNSPRGSGNTIYF. Here the CDR3 DNA reads TGTGCCAGCAACTCTCCCAGGGGGTCTGGAAACACCATATATTTT. V is TRBV7-9 and J is TRBJ1-3, with 7 bases fitting TRBD1. Germline CDR1 and CDR2: SEHNR and FQNEAQ (reference sequence). V gave up 7 bases and J gave up 1 base; unmatched junction bases: 7. The CDR3 spans 15 residues. The variable domain in full, with the rest retrieved from reference TRBV7-9 and TRBJ1-3, is DTGVSQNPRHKITKRGQNVTFRCDPISEHNRLYWYRQTLGQGPEFLTYFQNEAQLEKSRLLSDRFSAERPKGSFSTLEIQRTEQGDSAMYLCASNSPRGSGNTIYFGEGSWLTVV.

The chain recombines TRBV5-1 with TRBJ2-5, with D tentatively TRBD1 or TRBD2 (6 bases each). V was pared by 4 bases and J by 5 bases, with 18 bases between. This CDR3 comprises 15 residues. Germline V gene lookup returns CDR1 SGHRS and CDR2 YFSETQ. The CDR3 sequence: CASSLRPGARETQYF. The DNA of the CDR3 is TGCGCCAGCAGCCTGAGGCCGGGGGCTAGGGAGACCCAGTACTTC.

Comments on this clone: The sample holds other DNA sequences that translate to the same CDR3. The V gene is TRBV6-6, the J gene TRBJ2-1; D is ambiguous. Between the trimmed V and J ends, which lost 0 bases and 4 bases, there was a span of 4 bases. Germline CDR1 and CDR2: MNHNY and SVGAGI (reference sequence). There are 13 residues in the CDR3. The chain's CDR3 is CASSYSSYNEQFF. The CDR3 bases are TGTGCCAGCAGTTACTCGTCTTACAATGAGCAGTTCTTC.

The rearrangement uses TRBV6-1 and TRBJ1-1, with a weak D call TRBD1 (5 bases). V lost 6 bases and J 7 bases, leaving 9 bases between the germline ends. The length of the CDR3 is 11 residues. The V gene's germline CDR1 is MNHNS and CDR2 SASEGT. This chain's CDR3 is CASRGLIEAFF. The CDR3 nucleotides are TGTGCCAGCAGGGGACTGATTGAAGCTTTCTTT.

The rearrangement links TRBV29-1 to TRBJ1-6, with D hard to call. The germline V gene has CDR1 SQVTM and CDR2 ANQGSEA. The CDR3 is 10 residues long. V lost 3 bases and J 15 bases, leaving 9 bases between the germline ends. The CDR3 region is CSVDDGLLHF. The CDR3 nucleotides are TGCAGCGTTGACGATGGGCTCCTCCACTTT.

About this clone itself: No conserved phenylalanine or tryptophan ends this CDR3, so it is likely a read error. It is unclear where the CDR3 begins or ends on the DNA, so no DNA is shown, and the CDR3 is as TCRdb lists it. The chain carries TRBV28 and TRBJ2-7; the D call in the table, TRBD2, was not verified against the DNA. Germline V lookup: CDR1 MDHEN, CDR2 SYDVKM. The CDR3 length equals 15 residues, ends included. The CDR3 loop reads CASSPHSTSGRPPVI.

V gene TRBV28 combines with J gene TRBJ2-7, with 7 bases fitting TRBD1. Unmatched junction bases numbered 12, after V lost 5 bases and J lost 5 bases. CDR1 is MDHEN, CDR2 SYDVKM, per germline. The CDR3 runs to 15 residues. CDR3 DNA sequence: TGTGCCAGCAGTCAAACAGGGGTGGGCGTCCACGAGCAGTACTTC. Protein sequence: CASSQTGVGVHEQYF.

V is TRBV7-9 and J is TRBJ2-5, with 7 bases identical to TRBD2. This CDR3 has 17 amino acids. The V gene's germline CDR1 is SEHNR and CDR2 FQNEAQ (reference sequence). The V gene end was trimmed by 8 bases and the J gene end by 4 bases; junction bases not matched to a gene: 19. The CDR3: CASGLTLGGDLGETQYF. For the CDR3, the DNA is TGTGCCAGCGGACTGACTCTTGGGGGGGACCTGGGAGAGACCCAGTACTTC. The entire variable domain, with the rest obtained from reference TRBV7-9 and TRBJ2-5, is as follows: DTGVSQNPRHKITKRGQNVTFRCDPISEHNRLYWYRQTLGQGPEFLTYFQNEAQLEKSRLLSDRFSAERPKGSFSTLEIQRTEQGDSAMYLCASGLTLGGDLGETQYFGPGTRLLVL.